This TCR beta chain was profiled in a study of long-term antiretroviral therapy in people with HIV. An immunoSEQ assay, version v3.0, was performed at survey level. Using immunoSEQ multiplex PCR, the repertoire was profiled, and TCRdb retains in-frame clones only, with some absent. The sample lists around 20,000 clones; 65% to 90% were seen once. The CDR3 covers 16 residues. CDR1 is LGHNA, CDR2 YSLEER, per germline. The J segment lost 2 bases and the V segment lost 0 bases, leaving 4 bases of the junction unmatched. This sequence was found in a man aged 35 to 55 with HIV. This specimen was unsorted PBMCs, taken 0.1 years before starting antiretroviral therapy. The rearrangement links TRBV4-3 to TRBJ2-3; 8 bases align to TRBD2. CDR3 amino acids: CASSQELAELTDTQYF. CDR3 bases: TGCGCCAGCAGCCAAGAACTAGCGGAGCTCACAGATACGCAGTATTTT.